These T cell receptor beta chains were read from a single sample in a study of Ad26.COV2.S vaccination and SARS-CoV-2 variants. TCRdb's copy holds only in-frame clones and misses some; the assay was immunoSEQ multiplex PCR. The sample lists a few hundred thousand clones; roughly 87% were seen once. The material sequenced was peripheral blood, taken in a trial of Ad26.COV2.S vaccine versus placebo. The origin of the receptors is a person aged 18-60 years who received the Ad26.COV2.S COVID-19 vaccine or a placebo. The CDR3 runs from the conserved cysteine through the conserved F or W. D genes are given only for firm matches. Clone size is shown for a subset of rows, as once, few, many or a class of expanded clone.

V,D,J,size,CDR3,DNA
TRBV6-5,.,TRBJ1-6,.,CASSGLSSPLHF,TGTGCCAGCAGCGGATTGAGTTCACCCCTCCACTTT
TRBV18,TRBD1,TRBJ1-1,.,CASSLGQGATEAFF,TGTGCCAGCTCACTGGGACAGGGGGCCACTGAAGCTTTCTTT
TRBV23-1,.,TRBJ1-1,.,CASGQRNTEAFF,TGCGCCAGCGGACAGAGGAACACTGAAGCTTTCTTT
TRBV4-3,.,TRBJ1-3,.,CASSQVAGSGNTIYF,TGCGCCAGCAGCCAAGTAGCAGGCTCTGGAAACACCATATATTTT
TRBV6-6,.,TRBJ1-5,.,CASSYSAQPQHF,TGTGCCAGCAGTTACTCGGCTCAGCCCCAGCATTTT
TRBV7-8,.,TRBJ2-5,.,CASSPLPGPQETQYF,TGTGCCAGCAGCCCCCTTCCGGGACCACAAGAGACCCAGTACTTC
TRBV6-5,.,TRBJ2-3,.,CASLVGDSTDTQYF,TGTGCCAGCCTCGTGGGGGATAGCACAGATACGCAGTATTTT
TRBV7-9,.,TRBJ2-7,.,CASSPRVSYEQYF,TGTGCCAGCAGCCCTCGCGTGTCCTACGAGCAGTACTTC
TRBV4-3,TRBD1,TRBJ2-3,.,CASSPRTGSTDTQYF,TGCGCCAGCAGCCCACGGACAGGAAGCACAGATACGCAGTATTTT
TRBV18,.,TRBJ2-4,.,CASSPNEGTPVQYF,TGTGCCAGCTCACCCAACGAGGGGACGCCGGTACAGTACTTC
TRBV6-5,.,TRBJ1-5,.,CASSRPFRNQPQHF,TGTGCCAGCAGTAGACCCTTTAGAAATCAGCCCCAGCATTTT
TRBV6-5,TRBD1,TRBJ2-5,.,CASSYRAGTGGETQYF,TGTGCCAGCAGTTACCGGGCCGGGACAGGGGGTGAGACCCAGTACTTC
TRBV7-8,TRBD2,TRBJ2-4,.,CASSLREGLAKNIQYF,TGTGCCAGCAGCCTTAGGGAGGGTCTAGCCAAAAACATTCAGTACTTC
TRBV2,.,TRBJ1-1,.,CASSDTTGAEAFF,TGTGCCAGCAGTGATACTACGGGGGCGGAAGCTTTCTTT
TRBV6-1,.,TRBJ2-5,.,CASSDRGETQYF,TGTGCCAGCAGTGATAGGGGGGAGACCCAGTACTTC
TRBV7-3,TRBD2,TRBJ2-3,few,CASSLLPSGTTDTQYF,TGTGCCAGCAGCTTATTGCCTAGCGGAACCACAGATACGCAGTATTTT
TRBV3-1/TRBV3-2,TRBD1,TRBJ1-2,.,CASSQQTGLYGYTF,TGTGCCAGCAGCCAACAGACAGGGCTCTATGGCTACACCTTC